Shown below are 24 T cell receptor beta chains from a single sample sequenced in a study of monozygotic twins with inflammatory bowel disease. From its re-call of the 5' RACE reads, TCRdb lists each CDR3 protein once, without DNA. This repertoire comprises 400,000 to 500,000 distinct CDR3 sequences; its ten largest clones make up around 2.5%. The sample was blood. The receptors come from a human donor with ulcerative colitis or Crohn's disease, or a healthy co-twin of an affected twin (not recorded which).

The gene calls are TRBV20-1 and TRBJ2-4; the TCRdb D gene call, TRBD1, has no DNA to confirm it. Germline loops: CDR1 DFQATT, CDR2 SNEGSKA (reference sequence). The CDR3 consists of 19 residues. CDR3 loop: CSASKSFAPRTGTGDDQYF.

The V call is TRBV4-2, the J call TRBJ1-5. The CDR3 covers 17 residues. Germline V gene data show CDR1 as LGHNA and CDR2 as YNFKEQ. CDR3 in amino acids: CASSQGEGGVRNQPQHF.

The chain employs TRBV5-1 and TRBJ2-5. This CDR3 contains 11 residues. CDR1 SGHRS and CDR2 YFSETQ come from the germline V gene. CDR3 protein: CASIWGKTQYF. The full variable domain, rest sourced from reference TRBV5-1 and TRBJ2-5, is KAGVTQTPRYLIKTRGQQVTLSCSPISGHRSVSWYQQTPGQGLQFLFEYFSETQRNKGNFPGRFSGRQFSNSRSEMNVSTLELGDSALYLCASIWGKTQYFGPGTRLLVL.

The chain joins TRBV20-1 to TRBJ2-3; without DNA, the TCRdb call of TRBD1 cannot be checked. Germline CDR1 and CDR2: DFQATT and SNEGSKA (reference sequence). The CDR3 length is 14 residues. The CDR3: CSTSGRGQTDTQYF.

The CDR3 loop reads CASSLYPSEQFF. The chain uses TRBV3-1 and TRBJ2-1. The CDR3 has 12 residues. Germline loops: CDR1 LGHDT, CDR2 YNNKEL (reference sequence).

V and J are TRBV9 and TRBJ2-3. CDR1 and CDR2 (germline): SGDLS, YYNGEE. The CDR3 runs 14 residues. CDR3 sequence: CASSVAGNTDTQYF.

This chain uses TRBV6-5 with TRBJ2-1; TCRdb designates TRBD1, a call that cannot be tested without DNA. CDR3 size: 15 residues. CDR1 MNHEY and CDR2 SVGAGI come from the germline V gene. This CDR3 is CASRPQGASWNEQFF.

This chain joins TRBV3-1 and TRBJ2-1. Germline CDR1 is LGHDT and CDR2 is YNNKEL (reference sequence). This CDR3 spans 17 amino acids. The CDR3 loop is CASSHLRPVRSPNEQFF.

CDR3: CSARGARGISYEQYF. V usage is TRBV20-1 and J usage is TRBJ2-7; TCRdb designates TRBD1, a call that cannot be tested without DNA. Germline V CDR1 and CDR2: DFQATT, SNEGSKA (reference sequence). The CDR3 is made up of 15 amino acids.

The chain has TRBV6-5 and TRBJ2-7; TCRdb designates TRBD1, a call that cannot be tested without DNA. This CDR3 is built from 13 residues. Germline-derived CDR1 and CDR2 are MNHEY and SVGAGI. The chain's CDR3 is CASRGTGAGEQYF.

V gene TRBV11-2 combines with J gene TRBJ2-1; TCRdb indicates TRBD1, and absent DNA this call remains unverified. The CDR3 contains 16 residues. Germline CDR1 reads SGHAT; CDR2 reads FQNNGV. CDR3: CASSLAYRGRYNEQFF.

CDR3 in amino acids: CASSLAFALGGSGNTIYF. The V gene is TRBV7-8, the J gene TRBJ1-3; TCRdb outputs TRBD1, but without DNA this stays unchecked. CDR1 and CDR2 (germline): SGHVS, FQNEAQ. There are 18 residues in the CDR3.

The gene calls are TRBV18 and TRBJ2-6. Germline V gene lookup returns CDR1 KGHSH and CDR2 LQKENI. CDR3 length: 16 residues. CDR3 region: CASSPLNPSGANVLTF.

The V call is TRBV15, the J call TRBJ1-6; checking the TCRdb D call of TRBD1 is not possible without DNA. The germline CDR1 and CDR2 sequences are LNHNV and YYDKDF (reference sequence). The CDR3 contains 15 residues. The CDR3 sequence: CATSWGGQGISPLHF.

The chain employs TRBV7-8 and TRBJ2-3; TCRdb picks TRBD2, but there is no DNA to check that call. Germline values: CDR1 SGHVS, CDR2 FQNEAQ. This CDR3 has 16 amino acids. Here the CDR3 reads CASSHRLAGITDTQYF.

The CDR3 loop is CASSLGGGDLQPQHF. This chain links TRBV7-2 with TRBJ1-5. This CDR3 is built from 15 residues. Germline CDR1 reads SGHTA; CDR2 reads FQGNSA.

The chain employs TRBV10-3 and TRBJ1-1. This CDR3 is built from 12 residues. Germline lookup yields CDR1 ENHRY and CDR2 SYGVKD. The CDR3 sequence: CAIRQEGTEAFF.

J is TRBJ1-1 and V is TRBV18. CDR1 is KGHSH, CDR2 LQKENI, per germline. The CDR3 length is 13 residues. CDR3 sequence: CASSPMTNTEAFF.

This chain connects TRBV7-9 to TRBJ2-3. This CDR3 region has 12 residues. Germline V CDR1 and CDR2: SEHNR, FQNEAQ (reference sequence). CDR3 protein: CASSLDSDTQYF. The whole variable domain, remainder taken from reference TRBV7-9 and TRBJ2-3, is DTGVSQNPRHKITKRGQNVTFRCDPISEHNRLYWYRQTLGQGPEFLTYFQNEAQLEKSRLLSDRFSAERPKGSFSTLEIQRTEQGDSAMYLCASSLDSDTQYFGPGTRLTVL.

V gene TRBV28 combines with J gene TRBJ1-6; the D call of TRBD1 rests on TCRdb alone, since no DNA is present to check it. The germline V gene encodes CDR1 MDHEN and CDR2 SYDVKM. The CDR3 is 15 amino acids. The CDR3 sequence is CASREQGSYNSPLHF. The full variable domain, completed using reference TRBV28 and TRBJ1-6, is DVKVTQSSRYLVKRTGEKVFLECVQDMDHENMFWYRQDPGLGLRLIYFSYDVKMKEKGDIPEGYSVSREKKERFSLILESASTNQTSMYLCASREQGSYNSPLHFGNGTRLTVT.

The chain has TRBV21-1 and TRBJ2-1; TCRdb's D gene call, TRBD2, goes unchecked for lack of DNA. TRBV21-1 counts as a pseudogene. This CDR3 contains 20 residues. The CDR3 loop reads CASSNPEALAGGPLYNEQFF.

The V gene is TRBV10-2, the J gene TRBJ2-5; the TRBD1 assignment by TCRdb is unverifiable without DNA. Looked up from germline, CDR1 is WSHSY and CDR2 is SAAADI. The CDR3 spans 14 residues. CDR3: CASSEGTGVETQYF.

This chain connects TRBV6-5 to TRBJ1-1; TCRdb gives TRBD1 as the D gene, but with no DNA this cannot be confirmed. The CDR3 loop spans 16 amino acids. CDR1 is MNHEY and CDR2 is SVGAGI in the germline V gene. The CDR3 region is CASSSQPGPLGTEAFF.

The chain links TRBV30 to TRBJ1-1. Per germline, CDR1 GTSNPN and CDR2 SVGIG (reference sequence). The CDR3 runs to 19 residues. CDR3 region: CAWSVEAKELRAPNTEAFF.